The 25 T cell receptor beta chains below all came from one sample that was sequenced in a study of blood T cells in healthy people across ages. A second PCR of about 7 to 11 cycles used a sample-barcoded 5' primer and a J-beta primer mix. Via MiXCR, TCRdb re-called the 5' RACE reads, giving one row per CDR3 protein. This sample yields over 550,000 distinct CDR3 sequences, of which roughly 30% are seen a single time; roughly 14% belongs to the top ten. The source material was blood. These TCRs come from a woman at least 80 years old in good health.

About this clonotype: Compared with germline, one end of the junction differs, possibly owing to a read error. The chain uses TRBV7-3 and TRBJ2-1; 7 bases match TRBD2. This CDR3 has 16 amino acids. Germline CDR1 reads SGHTA; CDR2 reads FQGTGA. In DNA, the CDR3 is TGTGCCAGCAGCTTAACGGGGGGGAGCTCCTGCAATGAGCAGTTCTTC. The encoded protein is CASSLTGGSSCNEQFF.

This clonotype was picked up many times. This sequence joins TRBV4-1 and TRBJ2-7, with D possibly matching TRBD1 (6 bases). The germline V gene encodes CDR1 MGHRA and CDR2 YSYEKL. This CDR3 comprises 15 residues. Trimming took off 0 bases at V and 5 bases at J, with 14 bases between the two ends. The CDR3 region has the DNA TGCGCCAGCAGCCAAGATCGCCCAGGGGTCAACGAGCAGTACTTC. It yields the protein CASSQDRPGVNEQYF.

Notes on this clonotype: A read error may explain this, as a much larger clone is one base away. The genes are TRBV6-6 and TRBJ2-7; no clear D gene. The CDR3 length is 13 residues. The V end was cut by 6 bases, the J end by 0 bases, with 9 bases between. The germline gives CDR1 MNHNY, CDR2 SVGAGI (reference sequence). DNA for the CDR3: TGTGCCAGCAGGGGAACAAGCTCCTACGAGCAGTACTTC. Translated: CASRGTSSYEQYF.

V is TRBV4-1 and J is TRBJ1-4; D possibly corresponds to TRBD1 (6 bases). This CDR3 is 16 amino acids long. The germline V gene encodes CDR1 MGHRA and CDR2 YSYEKL. V was trimmed by 0 bases and J by 10 bases, leaving 18 bases between them. The CDR3 loop reads CASSQDPVQGSGKLFF. Here the CDR3 DNA reads TGCGCCAGCAGCCAAGATCCGGTACAGGGCTCGGGAAAACTGTTTTTT.

As concerns this clonotype: A much larger clone differs by one base, so this may be a read error. This sequence joins TRBV15 and TRBJ2-5, with a weak D call TRBD1 (6 bases). The CDR3 consists of 16 residues. CDR1 is LNHNV, CDR2 YYDKDF, per germline (reference sequence). Between the trimmed V and J ends, which lost 4 bases and 11 bases, there was a span of 26 bases. The CDR3 is CATSTSGQRTHNEQYF. The CDR3 DNA follows: TGTGCCACCAGCACCTCAGGACAGAGAACTCACAATGAGCAGTACTTC. The whole variable domain, remainder taken from reference TRBV15 and TRBJ2-5, is DAMVIQNPRYQVTQFGKPVTLSCSQTLNHNVMYWYQQKSSQAPKLLFHYYDKDFNNEADTPDNFQSRRPNTSFCFLDIRSPGLGDTAMYLCATSTSGQRTHNEQYFGPGTRLLVL.

The chain couples TRBV7-8 to TRBJ2-1; 7 bases agree with TRBD2. The DNA end favors TRBJ2-7, so the J call may be wrong. Germline V gene lookup returns CDR1 SGHVS and CDR2 FQNEAQ. The CDR3 covers 16 residues. CDR3 loop: CASSLAWSGANNEQYF. The CDR3 coding sequence is TGTGCCAGCAGCTTAGCGTGGAGCGGGGCAAACAATGAGCAGTACTTC.

This clonotype is a singleton in its sample. The rearrangement uses TRBV20-1 and TRBJ2-1; 7 nucleotides match TRBD2. The CDR3 runs to 13 residues. V dropped 6 bases and J dropped 7; count of bases not matched to a gene: 9. The germline CDR1 and CDR2 sequences are DFQATT and SNEGSKA (reference sequence). The CDR3 loop reads CSAYPGGPNEQFF. CDR3 bases: TGCAGTGCGTACCCGGGAGGTCCGAATGAGCAGTTCTTC.

In its sample, this clonotype was seen many times. The CDR3 region is CASSWRAPQAFYGYTF. The CDR3 coding sequence is TGTGCCAGCAGTTGGAGAGCTCCACAAGCTTTCTATGGCTACACCTTC. This chain uses TRBV28 with TRBJ1-2; D not certain. The CDR3 extends over 16 amino acids. Trimming shortened V by 4 bases and J by 4 bases, and 19 bases separated the two germline ends. Germline lookup yields CDR1 MDHEN and CDR2 SYDVKM.

This clonotype was observed a few times. At one end the junction does not follow the germline gene, possibly because of a read error. The chain carries TRBV7-6 and TRBJ2-7; a weak D match, TRBD1 (6 bases). From germline, CDR1 is SGHVS and CDR2 FNYEAQ. This CDR3 is built from 15 residues. The CDR3 bases are TGTGTCAGCAGCTTAGCGCCAGGGGAACCCTACGAGCAGTACTTC. Translating it yields CVSSLAPGEPYEQYF.

The chain uses TRBV7-2 and TRBJ2-7; TRBD2 matches 11 bases. V was pared by 7 bases and J by 3 bases, with 5 bases of the junction left unmatched. Germline CDR1 SGHTA, CDR2 FQGNSA. The CDR3 runs to 14 residues. The CDR3 spells CASTRGLAGYEQYF. In nucleotides, the CDR3 is TGTGCCAGCACCCGAGGACTAGCGGGCTACGAGCAGTACTTC.

This clonotype was seen a single time. The rearrangement uses TRBV7-2 and TRBJ1-3; the match to TRBD1 covers 7 bases. CDR1 and CDR2 from the germline V gene are SGHTA and FQGNSA. With 2 bases clipped from V and 0 bases from J, the junction kept 4 bases outside the gene matches. CDR3 length: 16 amino acids. CDR3 sequence reads: CASSLWAGGSGNTIYF. DNA of the CDR3: TGTGCCAGCAGCTTATGGGCAGGGGGCTCTGGAAACACCATATATTTT.

With regard to this clonotype: With a much larger clone just one base away, this may be a read error. The chain joins TRBV9 to TRBJ2-7, with D uncertain. V was cut by 4 bases and J by 6 bases, with 17 bases left in between. Germline CDR1 is SGDLS and CDR2 is YYNGEE. CDR3 size: 14 residues. This CDR3 is CASSNPGGRSEQYF. DNA for the CDR3: TGTGCCAGCAGCAACCCGGGCGGACGGAGCGAGCAGTACTTC.

This clonotype has a count of ten or more. This chain links TRBV2 with TRBJ2-3, with 11 bases identical to TRBD1. V was pared by 7 bases and J by 6 bases, with 9 bases of the junction left unmatched. Germline lookup yields CDR1 SNHLY and CDR2 FYNNEI. This CDR3 has 15 amino acids. The CDR3 spells CASIPDRGPMDTQYF. The CDR3 DNA follows: TGTGCCAGCATCCCGGACAGGGGGCCTATGGATACGCAGTATTTT.

This clonotype was seen more than once but under ten times. The V gene is TRBV11-2, the J gene TRBJ2-7; 11 bases fit TRBD2. Trimming cost V 4 bases and J 3 bases; bases outside gene matches: 8. Germline V lookup: CDR1 SGHAT, CDR2 FQNNGV. The CDR3 has 16 amino acids. The CDR3 sequence is CASSSDPGLAVYEQYF. The CDR3 DNA follows: TGTGCCAGCAGCTCGGATCCGGGACTAGCGGTCTACGAGCAGTACTTC.

There are many counts of this clonotype. The chain has TRBV5-4 and TRBJ2-7, with 8 bases identical to TRBD1. Germline CDR1 and CDR2: SGHNT and YYREEE (reference sequence). The trim removed 4 bases at V and 3 bases at J, leaving 3 bases unmatched. The CDR3 has 13 residues. Written as DNA, the CDR3 is TGTGCCAGCAGCGTGGACAGGGTCTACGAGCAGTACTTC. Its protein is CASSVDRVYEQYF.

In its sample, this clonotype was seen a few times. The gene calls are TRBV18 and TRBJ2-4; tentative D call: TRBD2 (5 bases). V was pared by 2 bases and J by 13 bases, with 15 bases between. Germline-derived CDR1 and CDR2 are KGHSH and LQKENI. CDR3 size: 13 residues. The CDR3 nucleotides are TGTGCCAGCTCACCAATGAGGGATGGGGAGCAGTACTTC. It yields the protein CASSPMRDGEQYF.

This clonotype has only one observation. The V and J genes are TRBV7-2 and TRBJ2-7; D is ambiguous. This CDR3 is 16 amino acids long. Germline values: CDR1 SGHTA, CDR2 FQGNSA. Trimming stripped 3 bases from V and 0 bases from J, with 15 bases between. Written as DNA, the CDR3 is TGTGCCAGCAGCTTCGGCCCCAGTGCACTCTCCTACGAGCAGTACTTC. Translated, it gives CASSFGPSALSYEQYF.

The V call is TRBV5-1, the J call TRBJ1-6, with a tentative D call TRBD1 (5 bases). Germline V gene sequence: CDR1 SGHRS, CDR2 YFSETQ. The CDR3 has 13 residues. Trimming removed 4 bases from V and 8 bases from J, with 10 bases in between. The CDR3 sequence is CASSRDSYSPLHF. CDR3 nucleotides: TGCGCCAGCAGCCGAGACAGTTATTCACCCCTCCACTTT.

This clonotype was observed at least ten times. The chain couples TRBV6-2 or TRBV6-3 to TRBJ2-1; TRBD2 matches 7 bases. V trimming: 6 bases; J trimming: 6 bases; junction bases outside the gene matches: 14. Germline CDR1 is MNHEY and CDR2 is SVGEGT. The CDR3 contains 16 residues. The chain's CDR3 is CASSYQTSSALNEQFF. CDR3 nucleotide sequence: TGTGCCAGCAGCTACCAGACTAGCTCTGCCCTCAATGAGCAGTTCTTC.

This clonotype was recorded at least ten times. The genes are TRBV3-1 and TRBJ1-6, with TRBD1 matching 8 bases. Germline CDR1 reads LGHDT; CDR2 reads YNNKEL (reference sequence). The CDR3 totals 13 residues. The ends lost 5 bases at V and 12 bases at J; junction bases unmatched: 6. For the CDR3, the DNA is TGTGCCAGCAGCTCGGGACAGGTGAAACCCCTCCACTTT. Translation gives CASSSGQVKPLHF.

V is TRBV6-1 and J is TRBJ2-7; the D gene could be TRBD1 or TRBD2 (5 bases each). V was shortened by 6 bases and J by 0 bases, with 12 bases between the two germline ends. This CDR3 region has 14 residues. Germline CDR1 is MNHNS and CDR2 is SASEGT. CDR3 nucleotide sequence: TGTGCCAGCAGCTTACAGGAGGCCTCCTACGAGCAGTACTTC. Translating gives CASSLQEASYEQYF.

This clonotype was recorded many times. The gene calls are TRBV15 and TRBJ1-1, with 12 nucleotides matching TRBD1. This CDR3 region has 17 residues. From germline, CDR1 is LNHNV and CDR2 YYDKDF (reference sequence). J was trimmed by 2 bases and V by 0 bases; bases with no gene match: 4. CDR3 sequence: CATSRDGTGGLNTEAFF. CDR3 sequence (DNA): TGTGCCACCAGCAGAGATGGGACAGGGGGCTTAAACACTGAAGCTTTCTTT.

This clonotype was seen repeatedly, ten times or more. V and J are TRBV9 and TRBJ1-1, with TRBD1 matching over 8 bases. There are 14 residues in the CDR3. After removal of 0 bases from V and 10 bases from J, the junction contained 8 bases not matched to a gene. Germline V gene sequence: CDR1 SGDLS, CDR2 YYNGEE. The CDR3 coding sequence is TGTGCCAGCAGCGTAGCTACCGGGACAGGAGCAGCTTTCTTT. Protein: CASSVATGTGAAFF.

This clonotype was seen only a few times. The chain carries TRBV11-2 and TRBJ1-1; D unresolved. The CDR3 totals 14 residues. Trimming removed 3 bases at V and 0 bases at J, with 8 bases between. Germline values: CDR1 SGHAT, CDR2 FQNNGV. CDR3 residues: CASSFAGMNTEAFF. The CDR3 DNA follows: TGTGCCAGCAGCTTCGCGGGGATGAACACTGAAGCTTTCTTT.

Many counts were recorded for this clonotype. The chain carries TRBV21-1 and TRBJ2-1; no DNA check was done on the table's D call, TRBD1. TRBV21-1 is listed as a pseudogene. CDR3 length equals 20 residues. The CDR3 sequence: CASSPRAKGDRQGWGNEQFF. The CDR3 DNA sequence: TGTGCCAGCAGCCCGCGCGCTAAGGGCGATCGACAGGGGTGGGGCAATGAGCAGTTCTTC.